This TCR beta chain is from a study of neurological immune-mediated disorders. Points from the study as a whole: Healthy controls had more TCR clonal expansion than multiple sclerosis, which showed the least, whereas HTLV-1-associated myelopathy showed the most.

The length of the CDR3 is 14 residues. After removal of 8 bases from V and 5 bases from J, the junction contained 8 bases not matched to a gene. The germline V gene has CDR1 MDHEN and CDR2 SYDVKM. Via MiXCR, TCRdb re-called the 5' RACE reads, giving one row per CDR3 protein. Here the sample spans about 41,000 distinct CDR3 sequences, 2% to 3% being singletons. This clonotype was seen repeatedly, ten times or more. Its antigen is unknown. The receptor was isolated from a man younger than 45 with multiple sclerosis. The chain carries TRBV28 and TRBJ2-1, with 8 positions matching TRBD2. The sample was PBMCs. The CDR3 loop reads CASGSGGPNNEQFF. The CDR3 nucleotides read TGTGCCAGCGGGTCGGGAGGGCCCAACAATGAGCAGTTCTTC.